This T cell receptor (beta chain) was obtained from a study of blood T cell repertoires in COVID-19. Looked up from germline, CDR1 is SGHVS and CDR2 is FNYEAQ. This CDR3 contains 15 residues. V lost 2 bases and J lost 5, with 15 bases in between. Clones were sequenced by immunoSEQ multiplex PCR, and TCRdb holds only the in-frame ones, with some missing. The table records 100,000 to 150,000 clones, approximately 88% of them present only once. Source material: peripheral blood. This receptor was identified in a man between 70 and 80 years old with active COVID-19. V is TRBV7-6 and J is TRBJ2-5; D is perhaps TRBD1 (5 bases). In nucleotides, the CDR3 is TGTGCCAGCAGCTTACGCCGACAGTCATGGGAGACCCAGTACTTC. Its protein product is CASSLRRQSWETQYF. Full variable domain (outside the CDR3, taken from reference TRBV7-6 and TRBJ2-5): GAGVSQSPRYKVTKRGQDVALRCDPISGHVSLYWYRQALGQGPEFLTYFNYEAQQDKSGLPNDRFSAERPEGSISTLTIQRTEQRDSAMYRCASSLRRQSWETQYFGPGTRLLVL.